Below are 10 T cell receptor beta chains sequenced from a single sample in a study of cytomegalovirus exposure and HLA in healthy donors. Clones were read by immunoSEQ multiplex PCR, and TCRdb kept only the in-frame ones, dropping some. The sample has 250,000 to 350,000 clones, around 87% seen once. Sequenced: PBMCs. The receptors originated from a woman between 18 and 29 years old in good health and CMV-seronegative.

This clone was observed a single time. V is TRBV27 and J is TRBJ1-5, with D possibly being TRBD1 (5 bases). V lost 4 bases and J 3 bases, leaving 16 bases between the germline ends. The CDR3 spans 16 residues. CDR1 and CDR2 (germline): MNHEY, SMNVEV (reference sequence). The CDR3: CASSYRSPRANQPQHF. The CDR3 DNA reads TGTGCCAGCAGTTACAGGTCACCCAGGGCCAATCAGCCCCAGCATTTT.

V gene TRBV6-1 combines with J gene TRBJ1-2; 7 nucleotides agree with TRBD1. The CDR3 runs to 13 residues. V shed 1 base, J shed 8 bases, and the junction held 4 bases outside the gene matches. CDR1 and CDR2 from the germline V gene are MNHNS and SASEGT. The CDR3 is CASSEGQGWGYTF. CDR3 DNA sequence: TGTGCCAGCAGTGAAGGACAGGGCTGGGGCTACACCTTC.

This chain connects TRBV5-6 to TRBJ1-4; 10 bases agree with TRBD1. CDR3 length: 14 amino acids. The trim removed 0 bases at V and 14 bases at J, leaving 7 bases unmatched. Germline V gene lookup returns CDR1 SGHDT and CDR2 YYEEEE. The CDR3 here is CASSLVVDRGGLFF. Written as DNA, the CDR3 is TGTGCCAGCAGCTTGGTTGTGGACAGGGGGGGCCTGTTTTTT.

This chain connects TRBV6-5 to TRBJ2-3; D uncertain. The CDR3 has 13 amino acids. V was trimmed by 2 bases and J by 0 bases, leaving 3 bases between them. Germline V gene lookup returns CDR1 MNHEY and CDR2 SVGAGI. As DNA, the CDR3 is TGTGCCAGCAGTTACCTAAGCACAGATACGCAGTATTTT. It translates to CASSYLSTDTQYF.

CDR3 nucleotide sequence: TGTGCCAGCAGTTTAGTAGGGGCCGCAATCTCCTACGAGCAGTACTTC. The encoded protein is CASSLVGAAISYEQYF. V is TRBV28 and J is TRBJ2-7; weak D call: TRBD1 (5 bases). V lost 2 bases to trimming and J lost 0 bases, with 14 bases between them. The CDR3 covers 16 residues. From germline, CDR1 is MDHEN and CDR2 SYDVKM.

The chain links TRBV28 to TRBJ1-2; D gene unclear. V lost 6 bases and J lost 8, with 19 bases in between. The germline V gene has CDR1 MDHEN and CDR2 SYDVKM. There are 14 residues in the CDR3. The CDR3: CASRSQPRGRGYTF. DNA for the CDR3: TGTGCCAGCAGATCCCAGCCCCGCGGTAGGGGCTACACCTTC.

With regard to this clone: One junction end disagrees with the germline gene, perhaps due to a read error. The chain links TRBV19 to TRBJ2-1; TRBD2 agrees at 13 bases. This CDR3 is built from 12 residues. Germline CDR1 LNHDA, CDR2 SQIVND (reference sequence). CDR3 sequence: CASGLAGNEQFF. CDR3 DNA sequence: TGCGCCTCGGGACTAGCGGGGAATGAGCAGTTCTTC. The whole variable domain, remainder taken from reference TRBV19 and TRBJ2-1, is DGGITQSPKYLFRKEGQNVTLSCEQNLNHDAMYWYRQDPGQGLRLIYYSQIVNDFQKGDIAEGYSVSREKKESFPLTVTSAQKNPTAFYLCASGLAGNEQFFGPGTRLTVL.

The chain employs TRBV10-3 and TRBJ2-7; 7 positions agree with TRBD2. CDR3 length: 15 amino acids. CDR1 and CDR2 (germline): ENHRY, SYGVKD. V was clipped by 0 bases and J by 2 bases; unmatched bases: 4. The CDR3: CAISESGLLTYEQYF. The DNA for the CDR3 is TGTGCCATCAGTGAGTCGGGACTACTAACCTACGAGCAGTACTTC.

This chain links TRBV5-1 with TRBJ2-2; D is ambiguous. The CDR3 runs to 16 residues. Germline CDR1 SGHRS, CDR2 YFSETQ. Between the trimmed V and J ends, which lost 1 base and 0 bases, there was a span of 10 bases. DNA for the CDR3: TGCGCCAGCAGCTTGTACTGGGCCCCGAACACCGGGGAGCTGTTTTTT. Protein product: CASSLYWAPNTGELFF.

The CDR3 protein is CASSYRQGVGYTF. CDR3 DNA: TGTGCCAGCAGTTACAGGCAGGGGGTCGGCTACACCTTC. The genes are TRBV6-6 and TRBJ1-2; 7 bases line up with TRBD1. The CDR3 is 13 residues long. The junction had 5 bases not matched to a gene; V was cut back by 2 bases and J by 8 bases. Germline CDR1 reads MNHNY; CDR2 reads SVGAGI (reference sequence).